Following are 13 T cell receptor beta chains from one sample sequenced in a study of blood T cell repertoires in COVID-19 (dated by TCRdb to about 2020). Library method: the immunoSEQ multiplex PCR assay. In TCRdb, the immuneACCESS table is reduced to in-frame sequences with V and J assigned. These tables do not hold every clone; where another copy was compared, an unresolved V gene accounts for under half, and the others remain unexplained. Here the sample has fewer than 350,000 clones; around 90% occur a single time. The ten largest clones represent 9.4% of the sample. The specimen sequenced was peripheral blood. These receptors were taken from a man aged 18 to 30 with active or convalescent COVID-19.

CDR3 region: CASSRGPYTGELFF. Here the CDR3 DNA reads TGTGCCAGCAGCCGCGGGCCTTACACCGGGGAGCTGTTTTTT. The J gene is TRBJ2-2, the V gene TRBV27, with a possible D match to TRBD2 (5 bases). Per the germline V gene, CDR1 is MNHEY and CDR2 is SMNVEV (reference sequence). V was shortened by 6 bases and J by 3 bases, with 11 bases between the two germline ends. The CDR3 totals 14 residues.

This sequence joins TRBV18 and TRBJ2-5, with TRBD1 matching over 8 bases. Germline V gene sequence: CDR1 KGHSH, CDR2 LQKENI. V lost 3 bases and J lost 5; bases outside the gene matches: 5. The CDR3 consists of 14 residues. The CDR3 DNA reads TGTGCCAGCTCACCGGGGACAGGAACGGAGACCCAGTACTTC. Encoded protein: CASSPGTGTETQYF.

V and J are TRBV10-3 and TRBJ1-2; 7 bases map to TRBD1. The V gene's germline CDR1 is ENHRY and CDR2 SYGVKD. This CDR3 has 14 residues. The V gene end was trimmed by 0 bases and the J gene end by 7 bases; junction bases not matched to a gene: 5. CDR3 bases: TGTGCCATCAGTGAGTCTTCGGCAGGGGGTGGCTACACCTTC. As protein: CAISESSAGGGYTF.

J is TRBJ2-7 and V is TRBV5-1, with 9 bases matching TRBD1. V was clipped by 4 bases and J by 5 bases; unmatched bases: 10. The germline CDR1 and CDR2 sequences are SGHRS and YFSETQ. The CDR3 has 15 residues. CDR3 DNA sequence: TGCGCCAGCAGCGTGGGACAGGGAATTATGGACGAGCAGTACTTC. This encodes CASSVGQGIMDEQYF.

This chain uses TRBV5-1 with TRBJ2-7; a weak D match, TRBD2 (5 bases). The V end was cut by 1 base, the J end by 2 bases, with 10 bases between. Germline CDR1 reads SGHRS; CDR2 reads YFSETQ. The CDR3 length is 14 residues. CDR3 protein: CASSLQRDAYEQYF. DNA of the CDR3: TGCGCCAGCAGCTTGCAGAGGGATGCCTACGAGCAGTACTTC.

The chain has TRBV19 and TRBJ2-1; D perhaps matches TRBD1 (6 bases). V lost 5 bases, J lost 5 bases, and 16 bases lay in between. CDR3 length: 15 amino acids. The germline V gene has CDR1 LNHDA and CDR2 SQIVND (reference sequence). The CDR3 loop reads CASSDGQRSNNEQFF. CDR3 DNA: TGTGCCAGTAGTGACGGACAGAGGTCAAACAATGAGCAGTTCTTC. The whole variable domain, remainder taken from reference TRBV19 and TRBJ2-1, is DGGITQSPKYLFRKEGQNVTLSCEQNLNHDAMYWYRQDPGQGLRLIYYSQIVNDFQKGDIAEGYSVSREKKESFPLTVTSAQKNPTAFYLCASSDGQRSNNEQFFGPGTRLTVL.

This clone showed up just a few times. V gene TRBV12-3 or TRBV12-4 combines with J gene TRBJ1-2; 9 bases agree with TRBD1. The junction had 5 bases not matched to a gene; V was cut back by 5 bases and J by 7 bases. This CDR3 spans 13 amino acids. The DNA for the CDR3 is TGTGCCAGCAGTCACTCGACAGGGGGTGGCTACACCTTC. As protein: CASSHSTGGGYTF.

In the case of this clone: Other DNA sequences from this sample encode an identical CDR3 as well. The V and J genes are TRBV29-1 and TRBJ2-7; 9 nucleotides line up with TRBD1. CDR1 is SQVTM and CDR2 is ANQGSEA in the germline V gene. The CDR3 has 14 residues. V shed 3 bases, J shed 4 bases, and the junction held 7 bases outside the gene matches. The CDR3 here is CSVEDPGQGYEQYF. The CDR3 nucleotides are TGCAGCGTTGAGGACCCGGGACAGGGTTACGAGCAGTACTTC.

V and J are TRBV6-4 and TRBJ2-3, with D perhaps matching TRBD2 (7 bases). Germline CDR1 is MRHNA and CDR2 is SNTAGT. Between the trimmed V and J ends, which lost 5 bases and 6 bases, there was a span of 15 bases. The length of the CDR3 is 14 residues. In nucleotides, the CDR3 is TGTGCCAGCAGTTACAAGGGGGGGCAGGATACGCAGTATTTT. Its protein is CASSYKGGQDTQYF.

In this sample, this clone turned up a few times. The chain links TRBV5-6 to TRBJ2-7, with 10 bases lining up with TRBD2. Per the germline V gene, CDR1 is SGHDT and CDR2 is YYEEEE. Germline trimming cut 1 base from V and 1 base from J; bases unmatched to any gene: 2. The CDR3 covers 15 residues. The CDR3 loop reads CASSLISGGSYEQYF. The DNA of the CDR3 is TGTGCCAGCAGCTTGATTAGCGGGGGGTCCTACGAGCAGTACTTC.

The CDR3 loop reads CASSRGHMNTEAFF. CDR3 DNA sequence: TGTGCCAGCAGCCGTGGACATATGAACACTGAAGCTTTCTTT. The rearrangement joins TRBV7-9 to TRBJ1-1, with D perhaps matching TRBD1 (5 bases). The germline V gene encodes CDR1 SEHNR and CDR2 FQNEAQ (reference sequence). The CDR3 is 14 amino acids. V shed 5 bases and J shed 0 bases, with 10 bases lying between them.

This clone was detected a few times. The V and J genes are TRBV18 and TRBJ1-3; TRBD1 is a possible D gene (6 bases). The CDR3 extends over 13 amino acids. The V end lost 2 bases, the J end lost 7 bases, and 9 bases lay between the germline ends. Germline V lookup: CDR1 KGHSH, CDR2 LQKENI. Here the CDR3 DNA reads TGTGCCAGCTCACCAAACCAGGGGAACACCATATATTTT. It is translated as CASSPNQGNTIYF.

This chain joins TRBV3-1 (or the pseudogene TRBV3-2) and TRBJ1-1; D is unresolved. The CDR3 sequence is 14 residues long. Germline loops: CDR1 LGHDT, CDR2 YNNKEL (reference sequence). V lost 0 bases and J lost 7, with 12 bases in between. CDR3 in amino acids: CASSQDYTADEAFF. CDR3 DNA sequence: TGTGCCAGCAGCCAAGATTATACTGCTGATGAAGCTTTCTTT.